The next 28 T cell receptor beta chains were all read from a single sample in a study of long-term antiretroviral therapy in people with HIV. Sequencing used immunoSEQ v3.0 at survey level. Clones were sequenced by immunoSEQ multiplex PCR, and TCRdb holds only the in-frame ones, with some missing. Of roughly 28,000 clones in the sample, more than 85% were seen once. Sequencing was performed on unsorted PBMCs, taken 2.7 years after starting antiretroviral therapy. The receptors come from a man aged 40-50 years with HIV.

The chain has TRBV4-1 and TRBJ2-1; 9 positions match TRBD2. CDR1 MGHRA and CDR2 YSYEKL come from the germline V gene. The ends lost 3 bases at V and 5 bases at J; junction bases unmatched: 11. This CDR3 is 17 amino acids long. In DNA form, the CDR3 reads TGCGCCAGCAGCCATCTCCCCGGGACTAGCATCAACAATGAGCAGTTCTTC. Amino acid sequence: CASSHLPGTSINNEQFF.

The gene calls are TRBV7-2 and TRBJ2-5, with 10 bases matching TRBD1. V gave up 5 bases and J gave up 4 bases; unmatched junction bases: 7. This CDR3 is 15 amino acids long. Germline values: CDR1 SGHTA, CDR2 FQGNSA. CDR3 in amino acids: CASSPMTGGAETQYF. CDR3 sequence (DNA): TGTGCCAGCAGCCCTATGACAGGGGGCGCAGAGACCCAGTACTTC.

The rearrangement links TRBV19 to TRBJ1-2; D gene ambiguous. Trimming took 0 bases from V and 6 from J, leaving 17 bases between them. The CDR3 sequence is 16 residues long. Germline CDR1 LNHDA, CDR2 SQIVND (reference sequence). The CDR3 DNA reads TGTGCCAGTAGTATAGACTCGGCCGGTCGGAATGATGGCTACACCTTC. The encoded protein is CASSIDSAGRNDGYTF.

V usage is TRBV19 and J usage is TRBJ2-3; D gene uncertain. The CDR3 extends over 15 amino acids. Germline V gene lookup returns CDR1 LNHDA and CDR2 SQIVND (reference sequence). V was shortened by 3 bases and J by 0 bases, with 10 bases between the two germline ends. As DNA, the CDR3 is TGTGCCAGTAGTATGATGTCCAGAAGCACAGATACGCAGTATTTT. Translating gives CASSMMSRSTDTQYF.

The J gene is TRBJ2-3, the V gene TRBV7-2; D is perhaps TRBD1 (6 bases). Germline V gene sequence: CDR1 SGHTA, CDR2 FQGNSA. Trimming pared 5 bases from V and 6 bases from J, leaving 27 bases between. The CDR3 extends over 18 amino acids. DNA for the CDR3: TGTGCCAGCAGCCAACGGGACGTCGGGACCCTGAGGGGGGATACGCAGTATTTT. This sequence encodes CASSQRDVGTLRGDTQYF.

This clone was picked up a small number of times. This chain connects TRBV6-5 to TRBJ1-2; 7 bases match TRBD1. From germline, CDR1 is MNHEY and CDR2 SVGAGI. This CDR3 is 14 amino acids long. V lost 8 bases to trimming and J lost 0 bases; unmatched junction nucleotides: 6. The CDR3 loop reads CASGGDRANYGYTF. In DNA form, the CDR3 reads TGTGCCAGCGGAGGGGACAGAGCTAACTATGGCTACACCTTC.

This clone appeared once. CDR3 residues: CASSEIGGGEQFF. The DNA of the CDR3 is TGCGCCAGCAGTGAGATAGGGGGCGGTGAGCAGTTCTTC. The V call is TRBV10-2, the J call TRBJ2-1; 7 bases line up with TRBD1. V lost 2 bases, J lost 9 bases, and 4 bases stayed unmatched. Germline values: CDR1 WSHSY, CDR2 SAAADI. The CDR3 spans 13 residues.

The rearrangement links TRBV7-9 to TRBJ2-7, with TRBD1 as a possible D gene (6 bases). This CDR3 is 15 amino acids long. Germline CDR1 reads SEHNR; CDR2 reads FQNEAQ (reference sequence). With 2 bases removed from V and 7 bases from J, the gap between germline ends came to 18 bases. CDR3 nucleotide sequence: TGTGCCAGCAGCTTAAGCACAGGGATTACGAGGGAGCAGTACTTC. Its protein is CASSLSTGITREQYF.

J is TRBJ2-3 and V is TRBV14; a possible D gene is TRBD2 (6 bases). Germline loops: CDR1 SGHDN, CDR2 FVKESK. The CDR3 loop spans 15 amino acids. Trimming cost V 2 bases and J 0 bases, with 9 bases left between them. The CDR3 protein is CASSQWRGSTDTQYF. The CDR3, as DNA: TGTGCCAGCAGCCAATGGAGGGGCAGCACAGATACGCAGTATTTT.

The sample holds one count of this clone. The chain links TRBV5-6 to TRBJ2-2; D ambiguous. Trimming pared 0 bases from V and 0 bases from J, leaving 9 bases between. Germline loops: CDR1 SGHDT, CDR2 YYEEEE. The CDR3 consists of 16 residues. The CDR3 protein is CASSLGPSPNTGELFF. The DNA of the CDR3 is TGTGCCAGCAGCTTGGGTCCGAGTCCGAACACCGGGGAGCTGTTTTTT.

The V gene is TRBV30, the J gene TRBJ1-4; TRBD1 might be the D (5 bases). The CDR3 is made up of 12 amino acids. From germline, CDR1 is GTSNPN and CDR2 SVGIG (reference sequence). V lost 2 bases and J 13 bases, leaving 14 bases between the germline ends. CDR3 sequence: CAWSRGDPGLFF. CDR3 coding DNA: TGTGCCTGGAGTCGAGGGGATCCAGGACTGTTTTTT.

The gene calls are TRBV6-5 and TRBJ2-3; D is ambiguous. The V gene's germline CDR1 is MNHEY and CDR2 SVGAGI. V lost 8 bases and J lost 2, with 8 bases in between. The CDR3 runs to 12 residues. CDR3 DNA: TGTGCCAGCCTTTCCACCACAGATACGCAGTATTTT. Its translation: CASLSTTDTQYF.

Written as DNA, the CDR3 is TGTGCCACCAGCAGAATACAGGGGGCTGGAAACACCATATATTTT. Translation: CATSRIQGAGNTIYF. The rearrangement joins TRBV15 to TRBJ1-3; 8 bases are a match to TRBD1. CDR1 is LNHNV, CDR2 YYDKDF, per germline (reference sequence). The CDR3 is 15 amino acids. V was clipped by 2 bases and J by 2 bases; unmatched bases: 2.

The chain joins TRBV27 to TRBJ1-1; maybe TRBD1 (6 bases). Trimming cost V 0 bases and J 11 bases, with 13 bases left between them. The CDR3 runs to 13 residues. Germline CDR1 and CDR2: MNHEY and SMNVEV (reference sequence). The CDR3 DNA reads TGTGCCAGCAGTTTATCGTGGGGGGCGGCGGCTTTCTTT. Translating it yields CASSLSWGAAAFF.

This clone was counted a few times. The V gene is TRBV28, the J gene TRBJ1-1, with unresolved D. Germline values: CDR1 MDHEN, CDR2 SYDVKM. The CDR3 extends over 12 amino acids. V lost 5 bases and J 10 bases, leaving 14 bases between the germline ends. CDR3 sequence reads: CASSESWTIAFF. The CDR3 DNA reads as TGTGCCAGCAGTGAAAGTTGGACTATAGCTTTCTTT.

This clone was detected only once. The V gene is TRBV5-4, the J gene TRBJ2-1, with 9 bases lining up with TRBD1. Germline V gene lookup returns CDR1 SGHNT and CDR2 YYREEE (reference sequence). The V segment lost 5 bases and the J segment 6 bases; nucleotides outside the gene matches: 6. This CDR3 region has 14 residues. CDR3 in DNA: TGTGCCAGCAGTGGACAGGGGTGGGGCAATGAGCAGTTCTTC. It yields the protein CASSGQGWGNEQFF. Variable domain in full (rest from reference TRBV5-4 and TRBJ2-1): ETGVTQSPTHLIKTRGQQVTLRCSSQSGHNTVSWYQQALGQGPQFIFQYYREEENGRGNFPPRFSGLQFPNYSSELNVNALELDDSALYLCASSGQGWGNEQFFGPGTRLTVL.

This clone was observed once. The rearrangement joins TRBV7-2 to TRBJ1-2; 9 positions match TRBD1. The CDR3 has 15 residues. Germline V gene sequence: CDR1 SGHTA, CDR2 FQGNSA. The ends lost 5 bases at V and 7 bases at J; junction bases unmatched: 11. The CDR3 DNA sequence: TGTGCCAGCAGCCTACAGGGGGCAGACCATTCTGGCTACACCTTC. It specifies CASSLQGADHSGYTF.

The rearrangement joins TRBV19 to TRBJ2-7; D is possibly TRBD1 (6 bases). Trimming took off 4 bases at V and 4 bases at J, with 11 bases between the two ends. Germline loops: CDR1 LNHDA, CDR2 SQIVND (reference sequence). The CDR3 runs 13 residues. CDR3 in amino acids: CASSTNRDYEQYF. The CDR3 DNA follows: TGTGCCAGTAGTACGAACAGGGATTACGAGCAGTACTTC.

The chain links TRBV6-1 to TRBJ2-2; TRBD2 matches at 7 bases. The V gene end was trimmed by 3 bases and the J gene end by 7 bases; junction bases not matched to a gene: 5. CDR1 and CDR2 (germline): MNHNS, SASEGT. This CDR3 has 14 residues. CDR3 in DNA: TGTGCCAGCAGTGATACGGGAGGTGTCGGGGAGCTGTTTTTT. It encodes CASSDTGGVGELFF.

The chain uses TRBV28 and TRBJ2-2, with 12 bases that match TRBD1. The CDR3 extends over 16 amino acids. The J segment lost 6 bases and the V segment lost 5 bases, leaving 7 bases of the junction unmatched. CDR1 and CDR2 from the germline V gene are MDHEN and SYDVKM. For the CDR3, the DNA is TGTGCCAGCAGTCTCGGGACAGGGGGCATTTCCGGGGAGCTGTTTTTT. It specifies CASSLGTGGISGELFF.

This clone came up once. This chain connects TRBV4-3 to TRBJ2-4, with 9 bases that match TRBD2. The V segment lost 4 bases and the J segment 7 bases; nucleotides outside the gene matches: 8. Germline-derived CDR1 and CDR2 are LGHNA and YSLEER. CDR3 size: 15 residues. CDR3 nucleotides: TGCGCCAGCAGCCCCCGATTAGCGGGAGCCAACATTCAGTACTTC. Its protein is CASSPRLAGANIQYF.

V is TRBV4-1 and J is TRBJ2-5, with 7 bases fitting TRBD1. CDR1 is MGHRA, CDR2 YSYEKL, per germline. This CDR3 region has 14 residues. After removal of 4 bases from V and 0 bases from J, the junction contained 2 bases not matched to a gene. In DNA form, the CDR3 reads TGCGCCAGCAGCCTTGACAGGGACCAAGAGACCCAGTACTTC. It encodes CASSLDRDQETQYF.

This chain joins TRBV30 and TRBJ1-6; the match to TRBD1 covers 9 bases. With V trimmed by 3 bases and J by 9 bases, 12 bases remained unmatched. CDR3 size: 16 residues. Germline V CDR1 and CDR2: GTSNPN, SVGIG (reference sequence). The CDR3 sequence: CAWRGTGSSISSPLHF. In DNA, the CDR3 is TGTGCCTGGAGAGGGACAGGGTCCTCGATAAGTTCACCCCTCCACTTT.

CDR3 nucleotides: TGTGCCAGCAGCTTTAGCGGGAGGGGCTACAATGAGCAGTTCTTC. Translating gives CASSFSGRGYNEQFF. The rearrangement links TRBV5-6 to TRBJ2-1, with 11 bases identical to TRBD2. With V trimmed by 2 bases and J by 3 bases, 1 base remained unmatched. CDR1 and CDR2 (germline): SGHDT, YYEEEE. The CDR3 has 15 residues. Using reference TRBV5-6 and TRBJ2-1 for the parts outside the CDR3, the full variable domain is DAGVTQSPTHLIKTRGQQVTLRCSPKSGHDTVSWYQQALGQGPQFIFQYYEEEERQRGNFPDRFSGHQFPNYSSELNVNALLLGDSALYLCASSFSGRGYNEQFFGPGTRLTVL.

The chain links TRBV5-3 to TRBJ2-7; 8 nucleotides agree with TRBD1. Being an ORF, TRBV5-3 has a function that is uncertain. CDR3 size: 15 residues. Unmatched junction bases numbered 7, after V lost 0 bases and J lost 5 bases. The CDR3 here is CARSLAQGAYNEQYF. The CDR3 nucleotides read TGTGCCAGAAGCTTGGCCCAGGGGGCTTACAACGAGCAGTACTTC.

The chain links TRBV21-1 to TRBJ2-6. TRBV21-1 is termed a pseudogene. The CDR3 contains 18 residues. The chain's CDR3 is CASSSRPQKRSGANVLTF. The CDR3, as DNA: TGTGCCAGCAGCAGCCGGCCCCAAAAAAGATCTGGGGCCAACGTCCTGACTTTC.

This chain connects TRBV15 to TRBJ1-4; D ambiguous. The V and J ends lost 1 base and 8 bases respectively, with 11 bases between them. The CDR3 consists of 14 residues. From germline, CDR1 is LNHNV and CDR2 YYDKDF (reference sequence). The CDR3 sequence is CATSRGRLGEKLFF. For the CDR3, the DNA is TGTGCCACCAGCAGAGGCAGGCTTGGCGAAAAACTGTTTTTT.

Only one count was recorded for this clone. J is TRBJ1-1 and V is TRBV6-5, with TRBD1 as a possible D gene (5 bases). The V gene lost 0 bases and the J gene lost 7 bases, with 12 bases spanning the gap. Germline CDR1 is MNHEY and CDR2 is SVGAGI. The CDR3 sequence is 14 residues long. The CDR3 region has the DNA TGTGCCAGCAGTTACTCTGGGGGGAGGGGTGAAGCTTTCTTT. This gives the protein CASSYSGGRGEAFF.